These 10 T cell receptor beta chains originate from one sample sequenced in a study of T cell responses to AZD1222 COVID-19 vaccine. The method was immunoSEQ multiplex PCR; TCRdb's version includes in-frame clones alone and lacks a portion of them. Among over 150,000 clones, over 75% were seen once, and the ten largest hold 4% to 5.5%. The input for sequencing was peripheral blood, taken 28 days after the second AZD1222 dose. The receptors were gathered from an adult who received the AZD1222 COVID-19 vaccine.

V usage is TRBV7-9 and J usage is TRBJ1-1, with 8 bases aligning to TRBD1. This CDR3 is 13 amino acids long. V shed 10 bases, J shed 1 base, and the junction held 5 bases outside the gene matches. The V gene's germline CDR1 is SEHNR and CDR2 FQNEAQ (reference sequence). The DNA for the CDR3 is TGTGCCATAACAGGGGGTTCGAACACTGAAGCTTTCTTT. Residues: CAITGGSNTEAFF. Variable domain in full (rest from reference TRBV7-9 and TRBJ1-1): DTGVSQNPRHKITKRGQNVTFRCDPISEHNRLYWYRQTLGQGPEFLTYFQNEAQLEKSRLLSDRFSAERPKGSFSTLEIQRTEQGDSAMYLCAITGGSNTEAFFGQGTRLTVV.

The chain recombines TRBV7-2 with TRBJ1-1; no definite D call. V gave up 1 base and J gave up 5 bases, with 14 bases separating them. The CDR3 totals 15 residues. Germline V CDR1 and CDR2: SGHTA, FQGNSA. The CDR3 protein is CASSLDRLLGTEAFF. The CDR3 DNA follows: TGTGCCAGCAGCTTAGATCGCCTACTAGGGACTGAAGCTTTCTTT. The entire variable domain, with the rest obtained from reference TRBV7-2 and TRBJ1-1, is as follows: GAGVSQSPSNKVTEKGKDVELRCDPISGHTALYWYRQSLGQGLEFLIYFQGNSAPDKSGLPSDRFSAERTGGSVSTLTIQRTQQEDSAVYLCASSLDRLLGTEAFFGQGTRLTVV.

The chain combines TRBV19 with TRBJ1-3; D gene uncertain. This CDR3 is 15 amino acids long. CDR1 and CDR2 from the germline V gene are LNHDA and SQIVND (reference sequence). The V gene lost 1 base and the J gene lost 4 bases, with 11 bases spanning the gap. The CDR3 sequence is CASSIAQLRGNTIYF. CDR3 DNA sequence: TGTGCCAGTAGTATAGCACAGCTGCGGGGAAACACCATATATTTT.

V gene TRBV5-5 combines with J gene TRBJ1-2, with 9 bases that match TRBD1. This CDR3 region has 14 residues. Germline CDR1 SGHKS, CDR2 YYEKEE (reference sequence). J lost 1 base, V lost 4 bases, and 2 bases had no gene match. The CDR3 loop reads CASSTGQGNYGYTF. CDR3 bases: TGTGCCAGCAGCACGGGACAGGGTAACTATGGCTACACCTTC.

The gene calls are TRBV11-2 and TRBJ1-1; D might be TRBD1 (5 bases). Germline V lookup: CDR1 SGHAT, CDR2 FQNNGV. The CDR3 loop spans 14 amino acids. The ends were cut back, 0 bases at V and 4 bases at J, with 9 bases in the middle. The DNA of the CDR3 is TGTGCCAGCAGCTTAGATTGGCAGGGCACTGAAGCTTTCTTT. Encoded protein: CASSLDWQGTEAFF.

This sequence joins TRBV5-1 and TRBJ2-1, with D perhaps assigned TRBD1 or TRBD2 (6 bases each). This CDR3 region has 15 residues. The V gene lost 0 bases and the J gene lost 2 bases, with 9 bases spanning the gap. Germline V gene data show CDR1 as SGHRS and CDR2 as YFSETQ. The CDR3 DNA sequence: TGCGCCAGCAGCTTGGCGGGGGACACCTACAATGAGCAGTTCTTC. Its protein is CASSLAGDTYNEQFF.

The chain couples TRBV2 to TRBJ1-5; TRBD1 matches 10 bases. Germline values: CDR1 SNHLY, CDR2 FYNNEI. V dropped 6 bases and J dropped 0; count of bases not matched to a gene: 17. This CDR3 comprises 20 residues. The CDR3 nucleotides are TGTGCCAGCAGCCGCTTTCGACAGGGGGCAAGAATCGGTAGCAATCAGCCCCAGCATTTT. Protein sequence: CASSRFRQGARIGSNQPQHF.

The J gene is TRBJ1-1, the V gene TRBV25-1; a weak D match, TRBD1 (5 bases). The CDR3 runs 16 residues. V gave up 1 base and J gave up 1 base, with 13 bases separating them. The germline V gene has CDR1 MGHDK and CDR2 SYGVNS. CDR3: CASSEWGGGENTEAFF. In DNA, the CDR3 is TGTGCCAGCAGTGAATGGGGTGGAGGGGAGAACACTGAAGCTTTCTTT. The entire variable domain, with the rest obtained from reference TRBV25-1 and TRBJ1-1, is as follows: EADIYQTPRYLVIGTGKKITLECSQTMGHDKMYWYQQDPGMELHLIHYSYGVNSTEKGDLSSESTVSRIRTEHFPLTLESARPSHTSQYLCASSEWGGGENTEAFFGQGTRLTVV.

The V and J genes are TRBV27 and TRBJ1-6; D not certain. The germline V and J ends were trimmed by 3 bases and 0 bases, with 9 bases remaining between them. Germline CDR1 and CDR2: MNHEY and SMNVEV (reference sequence). This CDR3 has 16 amino acids. The CDR3 DNA sequence: TGTGCCAGCAGTTTTTTAGGAAGCTCCTATAATTCACCCCTCCACTTT. Translation gives CASSFLGSSYNSPLHF.

The chain carries TRBV7-9 and TRBJ2-5; D assignment may be TRBD1 or TRBD2 (5 bases each). CDR1 and CDR2 from the germline V gene are SEHNR and FQNEAQ (reference sequence). V shed 7 bases and J shed 3 bases, with 18 bases lying between them. The CDR3 sequence is 15 residues long. The CDR3 coding sequence is TGTGCCAGCAACTCTAACGGTTGGGGGAAAGAGACCCAGTACTTC. This codes for CASNSNGWGKETQYF.